These 16 T cell receptor beta chains originate from one sample sequenced in a study of T-cell memory formation after mild COVID-19. In TCRdb, the 5' RACE reads were re-called with MiXCR into one record per CDR3 protein. Counted here are under 550,000 distinct CDR3 sequences, more than 15% occurring once; the ten biggest clones make up approximately 21%. Sequencing input: PBMCs or a T cell subset sorted from them (not recorded which). The receptors were gathered from a young man who had mild COVID-19 (a few samples of this study predate the infection). Cell type and time point are not known.

This clonotype was counted only a few times. This rearrangement joins TRBV6-5 to TRBJ2-7, with D perhaps being TRBD1 or TRBD2 (5 bases each). Germline V gene lookup returns CDR1 MNHEY and CDR2 SVGAGI. This CDR3 comprises 12 residues. Trimming took off 5 bases at V and 5 bases at J, with 10 bases between the two ends. In DNA form, the CDR3 reads TGTGCCAGCAGTGGGTGGGACGACGAGCAGTACTTC. It is translated as CASSGWDDEQYF.

This clonotype was found many times. The chain joins TRBV11-2 to TRBJ1-1, with no clear D. The length of the CDR3 is 14 residues. Germline assignment: CDR1 SGHAT and CDR2 FQNNGV. V was pared by 0 bases and J by 1 base, with 6 bases between. Here the CDR3 reads CASSLDPRNTEAFF. In nucleotides, the CDR3 is TGTGCCAGCAGCTTAGATCCGAGGAACACTGAAGCTTTCTTT. Filled out from reference TRBV11-2 and TRBJ1-1, the complete variable domain reads EAGVAQSPRYKIIEKRQSVAFWCNPISGHATLYWYQQILGQGPKLLIQFQNNGVVDDSQLPKDRFSAERLKGVDSTLKIQPAKLEDSAVYLCASSLDPRNTEAFFGQGTRLTVV.

This clonotype was observed a few times. The rearrangement uses TRBV5-1 and TRBJ1-2; D is perhaps TRBD1 (6 bases). This CDR3 spans 15 amino acids. V was clipped by 4 bases and J by 8 bases, with 21 bases between them. CDR1 SGHRS and CDR2 YFSETQ come from the germline V gene. In DNA, the CDR3 is TGCGCCAGCAGCCCCCGCCGGGGGGCCCCCTGGGGCTACACCTTC. Its protein product is CASSPRRGAPWGYTF.

The J gene is TRBJ2-1, the V gene TRBV20-1; D is perhaps TRBD1 (6 bases). V was trimmed by 2 bases and J by 8 bases, leaving 22 bases between them. This CDR3 contains 16 residues. CDR1 is DFQATT and CDR2 is SNEGSKA in the germline V gene (reference sequence). The CDR3 DNA reads TGCAGTGCTAGAAAAATAAGGGGTACAGGGCTCGATGAGCAGTTCTTC. Its translation is CSARKIRGTGLDEQFF.

This clonotype has a handful of counts. The rearrangement links TRBV5-1 to TRBJ2-5; TRBD1 matches 8 bases. J gave up 3 bases and V 7 bases, and 11 bases lay outside the gene matches. Germline V CDR1 and CDR2: SGHRS, YFSETQ. There are 15 residues in the CDR3. The CDR3 coding sequence is TGCGCCAGCCTAAGGCGAGGACAGGGAGAAGAGACCCAGTACTTC. Translation gives CASLRRGQGEETQYF.

The rearrangement uses TRBV21-1 and TRBJ1-2; the table calls TRBD1, which could not be checked here. TRBV21-1 is given as a pseudogene. The CDR3 runs to 15 residues. The CDR3 loop reads CASSTPTGGNYGYTF. In DNA form, the CDR3 reads TGTGCCAGCAGCACCCCGACAGGGGGGAACTATGGCTACACCTTC.

This clonotype was counted a few times. A read error may account for a junction end that differs from germline. The genes are TRBV5-1 and TRBJ2-1, with D tentatively TRBD2 (5 bases). CDR3 size: 12 residues. Germline V CDR1 and CDR2: SGHRS, YFSETQ. The CDR3 here is CASSSTEGLGEF. DNA for the CDR3: TGCGCCAGCAGCTCCACCGAGGGTCTGGGTGAGTTC. Full variable domain (outside the CDR3, taken from reference TRBV5-1 and TRBJ2-1): KAGVTQTPRYLIKTRGQQVTLSCSPISGHRSVSWYQQTPGQGLQFLFEYFSETQRNKGNFPGRFSGRQFSNSRSEMNVSTLELGDSALYLCASSSTEGLGEFGPGTRLTVL.

The chain combines TRBV10-2 with TRBJ1-3, with TRBD1 identical over 9 bases. The CDR3 has 17 amino acids. With 7 bases clipped from V and 1 base from J, the junction kept 11 bases outside the gene matches. Germline loops: CDR1 WSHSY, CDR2 SAAADI. The CDR3 nucleotides read TGCGCCAGCACCCAAATCGGGGGACAGGGATCTGGAAACACCATATATTTT. Its protein is CASTQIGGQGSGNTIYF.

This clonotype was counted between two and nine times. The chain couples TRBV7-7 to TRBJ2-1; 7 bases match TRBD2. Germline values: CDR1 SSHAT, CDR2 FNYEAQ (reference sequence). CDR3 length: 17 residues. V shed 5 bases, J shed 0 bases, and the junction held 10 bases outside the gene matches. The CDR3 region is CASSLFSGQSSYNEQFF. The CDR3 DNA reads as TGTGCCAGCAGCCTATTTAGCGGGCAGAGCTCCTACAATGAGCAGTTCTTC.

In its sample, this clonotype was seen a few times. V and J are TRBV10-1 and TRBJ1-5; a possible D gene is TRBD1 (5 bases). The CDR3 has 15 amino acids. Germline lookup yields CDR1 WNHNN and CDR2 SYGVQD (reference sequence). The ends were cut back, 11 bases at V and 6 bases at J, with 23 bases in the middle. CDR3 DNA: TGCGCCCGGTGGGGGGGATTCCTCAGTAGTCAGCCCCAGCATTTT. It translates to CARWGGFLSSQPQHF.

The chain recombines TRBV11-2 with TRBJ2-3; perhaps TRBD2 as D (6 bases). The germline V gene encodes CDR1 SGHAT and CDR2 FQNNGV. CDR3 length equals 17 residues. The V end lost 5 bases, the J end lost 1 base, and 19 bases lay between the germline ends. CDR3 protein: CASSTWTNHLGTDTQYF. In DNA form, the CDR3 reads TGTGCCAGCAGCACGTGGACTAACCACCTTGGCACAGATACGCAGTATTTT.

V gene TRBV20-1 combines with J gene TRBJ2-1; 8 nucleotides match TRBD1. Germline V gives CDR1 DFQATT, CDR2 SNEGSKA (reference sequence). The CDR3 is 14 residues long. V was clipped by 2 bases and J by 2 bases; unmatched bases: 2. The CDR3 nucleotides read TGCAGTGCTAGATGGACAGGGACCTACAATGAGCAGTTCTTC. Protein product: CSARWTGTYNEQFF.

This clonotype was counted many times. The V call is TRBV7-9, the J call TRBJ2-7; 11 nucleotides align to TRBD2. This CDR3 has 13 amino acids. Germline CDR1 and CDR2: SEHNR and FQNEAQ (reference sequence). Trimming cost V 1 base and J 13 bases; bases outside gene matches: 6. CDR3 protein: CASSLGQGLAAYF. CDR3 sequence (DNA): TGTGCCAGCAGCTTAGGACAGGGACTAGCGGCTTACTTC. Using reference TRBV7-9 and TRBJ2-7 for the parts outside the CDR3, the full variable domain is DTGVSQNPRHKITKRGQNVTFRCDPISEHNRLYWYRQTLGQGPEFLTYFQNEAQLEKSRLLSDRFSAERPKGSFSTLEIQRTEQGDSAMYLCASSLGQGLAAYFGPGTRLTVT.

The chain is built from TRBV20-1 and TRBJ2-1, with D possibly being TRBD2 (5 bases). Trimming left V 3 bases short and J 0 bases short, with 12 bases between. Germline V lookup: CDR1 DFQATT, CDR2 SNEGSKA (reference sequence). The CDR3 has 15 residues. The CDR3 region has the DNA TGCAGTGCTAGGACCCGCCGGGGCTCCTACAATGAGCAGTTCTTC. Its translation: CSARTRRGSYNEQFF.

The chain has TRBV5-1 and TRBJ2-2; 7 bases are shared with TRBD1. The CDR3 consists of 17 residues. V dropped 0 bases and J dropped 4; count of bases not matched to a gene: 9. Germline-derived CDR1 and CDR2 are SGHRS and YFSETQ. CDR3 DNA sequence: TGCGCCAGCAGCTTGGCGGGGCAGGGGGACGGCACCGGGGAGCTGTTTTTT. Protein sequence: CASSLAGQGDGTGELFF.

In its sample, this clonotype was seen many times. This chain joins TRBV7-2 and TRBJ2-7; a possible D gene is TRBD2 (5 bases). CDR1 SGHTA and CDR2 FQGNSA come from the germline V gene. The V and J ends lost 1 base and 3 bases respectively, with 13 bases between them. The CDR3 covers 15 residues. The CDR3 spells CASSLDGGGFYEQYF. The CDR3 DNA follows: TGTGCCAGCAGCTTAGATGGCGGCGGGTTCTACGAGCAGTACTTC.